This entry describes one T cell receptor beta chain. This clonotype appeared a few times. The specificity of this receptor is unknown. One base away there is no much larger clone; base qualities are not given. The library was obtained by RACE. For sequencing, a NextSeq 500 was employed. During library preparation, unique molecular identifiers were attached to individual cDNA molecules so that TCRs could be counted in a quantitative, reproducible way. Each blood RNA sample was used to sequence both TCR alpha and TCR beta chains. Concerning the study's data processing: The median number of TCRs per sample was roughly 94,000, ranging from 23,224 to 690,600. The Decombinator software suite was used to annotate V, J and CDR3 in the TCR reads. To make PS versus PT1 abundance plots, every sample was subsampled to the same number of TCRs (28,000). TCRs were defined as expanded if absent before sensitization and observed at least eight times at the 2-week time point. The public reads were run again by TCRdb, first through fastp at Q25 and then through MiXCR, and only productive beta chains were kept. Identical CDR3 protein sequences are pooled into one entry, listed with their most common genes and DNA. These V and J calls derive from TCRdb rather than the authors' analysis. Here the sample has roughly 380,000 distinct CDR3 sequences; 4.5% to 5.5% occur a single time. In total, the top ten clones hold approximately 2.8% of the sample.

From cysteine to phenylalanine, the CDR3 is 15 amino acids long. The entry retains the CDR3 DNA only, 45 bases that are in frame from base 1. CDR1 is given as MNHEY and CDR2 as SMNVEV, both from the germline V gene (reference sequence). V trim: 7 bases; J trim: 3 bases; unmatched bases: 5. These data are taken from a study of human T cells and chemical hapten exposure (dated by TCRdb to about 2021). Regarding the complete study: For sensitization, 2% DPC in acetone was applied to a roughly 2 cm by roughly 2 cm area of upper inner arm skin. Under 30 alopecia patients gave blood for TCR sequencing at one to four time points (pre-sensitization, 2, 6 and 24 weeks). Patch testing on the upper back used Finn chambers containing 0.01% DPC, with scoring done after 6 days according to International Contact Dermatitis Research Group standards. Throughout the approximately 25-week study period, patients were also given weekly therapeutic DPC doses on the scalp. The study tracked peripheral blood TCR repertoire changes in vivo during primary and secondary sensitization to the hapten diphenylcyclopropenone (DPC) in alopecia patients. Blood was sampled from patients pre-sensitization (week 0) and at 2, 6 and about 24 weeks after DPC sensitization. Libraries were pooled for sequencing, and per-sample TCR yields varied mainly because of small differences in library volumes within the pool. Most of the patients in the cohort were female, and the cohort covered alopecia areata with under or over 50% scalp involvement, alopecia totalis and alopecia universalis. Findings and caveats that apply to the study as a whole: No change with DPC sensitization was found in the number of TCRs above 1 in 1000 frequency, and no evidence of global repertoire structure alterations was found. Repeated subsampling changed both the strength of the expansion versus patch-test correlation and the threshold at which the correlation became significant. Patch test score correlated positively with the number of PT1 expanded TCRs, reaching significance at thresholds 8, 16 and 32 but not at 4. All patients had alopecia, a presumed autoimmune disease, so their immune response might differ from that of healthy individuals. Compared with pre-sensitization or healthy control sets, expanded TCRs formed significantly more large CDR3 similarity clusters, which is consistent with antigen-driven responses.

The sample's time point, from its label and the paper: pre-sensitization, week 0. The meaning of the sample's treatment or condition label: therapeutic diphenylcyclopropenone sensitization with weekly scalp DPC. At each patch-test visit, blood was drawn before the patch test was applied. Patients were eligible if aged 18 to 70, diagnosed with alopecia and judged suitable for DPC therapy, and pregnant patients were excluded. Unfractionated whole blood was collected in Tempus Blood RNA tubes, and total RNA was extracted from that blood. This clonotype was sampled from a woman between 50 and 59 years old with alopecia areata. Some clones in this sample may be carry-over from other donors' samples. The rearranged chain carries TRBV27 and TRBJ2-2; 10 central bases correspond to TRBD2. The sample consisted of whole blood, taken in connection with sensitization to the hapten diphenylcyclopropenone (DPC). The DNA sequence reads TGTGCCAGCACCCGTAGCGGGGGGTACACCGGGGAGCTGTTTTTT. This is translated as CASTRSGGYTGELFF.